These 6 T cell receptor beta chains originate from one sample sequenced in a study of Ad26.COV2.S vaccination and SARS-CoV-2 variants. The sample's treatment: over 15 received Ad26.COV2.S at low or high dose, single or two shots; a few received placebo; per-sample allocation not given. Day 63 after the first vaccine or placebo injection was the time point for sampling. Repertoires were generated with immunoSEQ multiplex PCR, while TCRdb's copy carries only in-frame clones and drops some. The sample records over 300,000 clones, 83% being singletons. Sample: peripheral blood, taken in a trial of Ad26.COV2.S vaccine versus placebo. Receptors originate from a person aged 18 to 65 who received the Ad26.COV2.S COVID-19 vaccine or a placebo.

This chain joins TRBV12-5 and TRBJ2-7; maybe TRBD1 (5 bases). Looked up from germline, CDR1 is LGHNT and CDR2 is FRNRAP. This CDR3 has 15 amino acids. Trimming removed 6 bases from V and 2 bases from J, with 17 bases in between. The chain's CDR3 is CASGRDGANTYEQYF. CDR3 sequence (DNA): TGTGCTAGTGGACGTGATGGGGCCAACACCTACGAGCAGTACTTC.

This chain links TRBV7-2 with TRBJ1-5; the D gene is possibly TRBD1 (6 bases). Trimming shortened V by 5 bases and J by 10 bases, and 21 bases separated the two germline ends. The CDR3 spans 15 residues. CDR1 and CDR2 (germline): SGHTA, FQGNSA. For the CDR3, the DNA is TGTGCCAGCAGCGCAGTTGGTCAGGGGACGACTCCCCAGCATTTT. This gives the protein CASSAVGQGTTPQHF.

The rearrangement links TRBV18 to TRBJ2-3; the D gene is possibly TRBD2 (5 bases). The CDR3 length is 13 residues. V was clipped by 7 bases and J by 2 bases, with 10 bases between them. Germline-derived CDR1 and CDR2 are KGHSH and LQKENI. The CDR3 DNA is TGTGCCAGCTTTCTAGCCCTCACAGATACGCAGTATTTT. The encoded protein is CASFLALTDTQYF.

The V and J genes are TRBV7-2 and TRBJ2-3; 12 bases line up with TRBD2. With V trimmed by 5 bases and J by 7 bases, 4 bases remained unmatched. The germline V gene encodes CDR1 SGHTA and CDR2 FQGNSA. This CDR3 is built from 14 residues. The DNA of the CDR3 is TGTGCCAGCAGCCGGACTAGCGGGGATTATACGCAGTATTTT. This gives the protein CASSRTSGDYTQYF.

The genes are TRBV6-5 and TRBJ2-2; no definite D call. With 2 bases removed from V and 1 base from J, the gap between germline ends came to 8 bases. This CDR3 region has 15 residues. CDR1 and CDR2 from the germline V gene are MNHEY and SVGAGI. The CDR3 DNA reads as TGTGCCAGCAGTTACGTAGGTCAGAACACCGGGGAGCTGTTTTTT. This codes for CASSYVGQNTGELFF.

The chain carries TRBV6-5 and TRBJ1-6; 9 nucleotides agree with TRBD1. Germline trimming cut 8 bases from V and 7 bases from J; bases unmatched to any gene: 9. The length of the CDR3 is 15 residues. Per germline, CDR1 MNHEY and CDR2 SVGAGI. Here the CDR3 DNA reads TGTGCCAGCGGGGACAGGGTTTGGAGGAATTCACCCCTCCACTTT. It specifies CASGDRVWRNSPLHF.